Listed below are T cell receptor beta chains from one sample, sequenced in a study of molecular identifiers for immune sequencing clone quantification. One entry per CDR3 protein, called by TCRdb with MiXCR from the PCR reads. Found here are over 60,000 distinct CDR3 sequences, over 15% of them singletons; the top ten hold about 1.5%. Sequencing input: naive CD8+ T cells from blood, with Jurkat cell RNA spiked in. All receptors come from a human donor in good health. Some libraries in this study had Jurkat cell RNA spiked in. Both conserved end residues are part of each CDR3. The D gene is left open where the match is weak. Clone size is not always given. Where it is, it says once, few, many or a class for expanded clones.

TRBV14	TRBJ1-1	NA	NA	TGTGCCAGCAGCCTACCATCGGGGGTCGAAGCTTTCTTT	CASSLPSGVEAFF
TRBV6-6	TRBJ1-1	many	NA	TGTGCCAGCAGTCTGGGGACACCTCCCACTGAAGCTTTCTTT	CASSLGTPPTEAFF
TRBV29-1	TRBJ1-2	many	NA	TGCAGCGTTGTCGATAACTATGGCTACACCTTC	CSVVDNYGYTF
TRBV9	TRBJ2-1	NA	TRBD2	TGTGCCAGCAGCGTGAGGTGGCGGGAGGGCCATAATGAGCAGTTCTTC	CASSVRWREGHNEQFF
TRBV5-4	TRBJ2-3	many	NA	TGTGCCAGCAGCTTAAGGGGACATCGGCCAAGCACAGATACGCAGTATTTT	CASSLRGHRPSTDTQYF
TRBV5-1	TRBJ2-1	NA	TRBD2	TGCGCCAGCAGCCCCCGACTAGCGGGCTACAATGAGCAGTTCTTC	CASSPRLAGYNEQFF
TRBV11-2	TRBJ2-3	many	TRBD2	TGTGCCAGCATTGGAACGGGAGGGCCGGTTTATACGCAGTATTTT	CASIGTGGPVYTQYF
TRBV6-2/TRBV6-3	TRBJ2-7	NA	TRBD1	TGTGCCGGCAGTCCCCGCCCAACACAGGGGTGGAGAGCCTACGAGCAGTACTTC	CAGSPRPTQGWRAYEQYF
TRBV29-1	TRBJ2-3	many	NA	TGCAGCGTTGAAGATCTGAGAGCTAGAATAAGTAGCACAGATACGCAGTATTTT	CSVEDLRARISSTDTQYF
TRBV6-1	TRBJ1-1	many	NA	TGTGCCAGCAGTGACTTTTGGGCCCATCCGGACACTGAAGCTTTCTTT	CASSDFWAHPDTEAFF
TRBV7-6	TRBJ2-3	many	NA	TGTGCCAGCAGCTTAATTTACTCAGATACGCAGTATTTT	CASSLIYSDTQYF
TRBV4-1	TRBJ1-5	many	NA	TGCGCCAGCAGCCAAGTTCCGACAGAGAATCAGCCCCAGCATTTT	CASSQVPTENQPQHF
TRBV6-6	TRBJ2-1	few	NA	TGTGCCAGCGGGGTGGCCCACGTCTATGAGCAGTTCTTC	CASGVAHVYEQFF
TRBV7-9	TRBJ1-2	few	NA	TGTGCCAGCAGCCTCTCCGGGACGAACTACACCTTC	CASSLSGTNYTF
TRBV4-3	TRBJ1-1	many	TRBD1	TGCGCCAGCAGCCAATGGGACAGGGGGTACGCTGAAGCTTTCTTT	CASSQWDRGYAEAFF
TRBV10-3	TRBJ1-1	many	NA	TGTGCCATCAGTACGGGCGGCGCAAACACTGAAGCTTTCTTT	CAISTGGANTEAFF
TRBV20-1	TRBJ1-6	many	NA	TGCAGGGAAGTGGGAGGTGTGAGTTCACCCCTCCACTTT	CREVGGVSSPLHF
TRBV24-1	TRBJ2-1	many	NA	TGTGCCACCAGTGATTTGATTGAGCAGTTCTTC	CATSDLIEQFF
TRBV19	TRBJ1-1	NA	NA	TGTGCCAGTAGTATCTTGGAGTTGGGCACTGAAGCTTTCTTT	CASSILELGTEAFF
TRBV5-6	TRBJ1-5	once	NA	TGTGCCAGCAACTTAACGGCGGGAGATCAGCCCCAGCATTTT	CASNLTAGDQPQHF
TRBV28	TRBJ1-6	NA	NA	TGTGCCAGCAGGCCATACGGCGGGTCACCCCTCCACTTT	CASRPYGGSPLHF
TRBV19	TRBJ2-3	NA	NA	TGTGCCAGTAGTACCCCATCGGCGACAGATACGCAGTATTTT	CASSTPSATDTQYF
TRBV27	TRBJ2-7	NA	NA	TGTGCCAGCAGTTGGGTTACAGGGCAAGAGCAGTACTTC	CASSWVTGQEQYF
TRBV11-1	TRBJ1-1	many	NA	TGTGCCAGCAGCTTTAACACAGAGAACACTGAAGCTTTCTTT	CASSFNTENTEAFF